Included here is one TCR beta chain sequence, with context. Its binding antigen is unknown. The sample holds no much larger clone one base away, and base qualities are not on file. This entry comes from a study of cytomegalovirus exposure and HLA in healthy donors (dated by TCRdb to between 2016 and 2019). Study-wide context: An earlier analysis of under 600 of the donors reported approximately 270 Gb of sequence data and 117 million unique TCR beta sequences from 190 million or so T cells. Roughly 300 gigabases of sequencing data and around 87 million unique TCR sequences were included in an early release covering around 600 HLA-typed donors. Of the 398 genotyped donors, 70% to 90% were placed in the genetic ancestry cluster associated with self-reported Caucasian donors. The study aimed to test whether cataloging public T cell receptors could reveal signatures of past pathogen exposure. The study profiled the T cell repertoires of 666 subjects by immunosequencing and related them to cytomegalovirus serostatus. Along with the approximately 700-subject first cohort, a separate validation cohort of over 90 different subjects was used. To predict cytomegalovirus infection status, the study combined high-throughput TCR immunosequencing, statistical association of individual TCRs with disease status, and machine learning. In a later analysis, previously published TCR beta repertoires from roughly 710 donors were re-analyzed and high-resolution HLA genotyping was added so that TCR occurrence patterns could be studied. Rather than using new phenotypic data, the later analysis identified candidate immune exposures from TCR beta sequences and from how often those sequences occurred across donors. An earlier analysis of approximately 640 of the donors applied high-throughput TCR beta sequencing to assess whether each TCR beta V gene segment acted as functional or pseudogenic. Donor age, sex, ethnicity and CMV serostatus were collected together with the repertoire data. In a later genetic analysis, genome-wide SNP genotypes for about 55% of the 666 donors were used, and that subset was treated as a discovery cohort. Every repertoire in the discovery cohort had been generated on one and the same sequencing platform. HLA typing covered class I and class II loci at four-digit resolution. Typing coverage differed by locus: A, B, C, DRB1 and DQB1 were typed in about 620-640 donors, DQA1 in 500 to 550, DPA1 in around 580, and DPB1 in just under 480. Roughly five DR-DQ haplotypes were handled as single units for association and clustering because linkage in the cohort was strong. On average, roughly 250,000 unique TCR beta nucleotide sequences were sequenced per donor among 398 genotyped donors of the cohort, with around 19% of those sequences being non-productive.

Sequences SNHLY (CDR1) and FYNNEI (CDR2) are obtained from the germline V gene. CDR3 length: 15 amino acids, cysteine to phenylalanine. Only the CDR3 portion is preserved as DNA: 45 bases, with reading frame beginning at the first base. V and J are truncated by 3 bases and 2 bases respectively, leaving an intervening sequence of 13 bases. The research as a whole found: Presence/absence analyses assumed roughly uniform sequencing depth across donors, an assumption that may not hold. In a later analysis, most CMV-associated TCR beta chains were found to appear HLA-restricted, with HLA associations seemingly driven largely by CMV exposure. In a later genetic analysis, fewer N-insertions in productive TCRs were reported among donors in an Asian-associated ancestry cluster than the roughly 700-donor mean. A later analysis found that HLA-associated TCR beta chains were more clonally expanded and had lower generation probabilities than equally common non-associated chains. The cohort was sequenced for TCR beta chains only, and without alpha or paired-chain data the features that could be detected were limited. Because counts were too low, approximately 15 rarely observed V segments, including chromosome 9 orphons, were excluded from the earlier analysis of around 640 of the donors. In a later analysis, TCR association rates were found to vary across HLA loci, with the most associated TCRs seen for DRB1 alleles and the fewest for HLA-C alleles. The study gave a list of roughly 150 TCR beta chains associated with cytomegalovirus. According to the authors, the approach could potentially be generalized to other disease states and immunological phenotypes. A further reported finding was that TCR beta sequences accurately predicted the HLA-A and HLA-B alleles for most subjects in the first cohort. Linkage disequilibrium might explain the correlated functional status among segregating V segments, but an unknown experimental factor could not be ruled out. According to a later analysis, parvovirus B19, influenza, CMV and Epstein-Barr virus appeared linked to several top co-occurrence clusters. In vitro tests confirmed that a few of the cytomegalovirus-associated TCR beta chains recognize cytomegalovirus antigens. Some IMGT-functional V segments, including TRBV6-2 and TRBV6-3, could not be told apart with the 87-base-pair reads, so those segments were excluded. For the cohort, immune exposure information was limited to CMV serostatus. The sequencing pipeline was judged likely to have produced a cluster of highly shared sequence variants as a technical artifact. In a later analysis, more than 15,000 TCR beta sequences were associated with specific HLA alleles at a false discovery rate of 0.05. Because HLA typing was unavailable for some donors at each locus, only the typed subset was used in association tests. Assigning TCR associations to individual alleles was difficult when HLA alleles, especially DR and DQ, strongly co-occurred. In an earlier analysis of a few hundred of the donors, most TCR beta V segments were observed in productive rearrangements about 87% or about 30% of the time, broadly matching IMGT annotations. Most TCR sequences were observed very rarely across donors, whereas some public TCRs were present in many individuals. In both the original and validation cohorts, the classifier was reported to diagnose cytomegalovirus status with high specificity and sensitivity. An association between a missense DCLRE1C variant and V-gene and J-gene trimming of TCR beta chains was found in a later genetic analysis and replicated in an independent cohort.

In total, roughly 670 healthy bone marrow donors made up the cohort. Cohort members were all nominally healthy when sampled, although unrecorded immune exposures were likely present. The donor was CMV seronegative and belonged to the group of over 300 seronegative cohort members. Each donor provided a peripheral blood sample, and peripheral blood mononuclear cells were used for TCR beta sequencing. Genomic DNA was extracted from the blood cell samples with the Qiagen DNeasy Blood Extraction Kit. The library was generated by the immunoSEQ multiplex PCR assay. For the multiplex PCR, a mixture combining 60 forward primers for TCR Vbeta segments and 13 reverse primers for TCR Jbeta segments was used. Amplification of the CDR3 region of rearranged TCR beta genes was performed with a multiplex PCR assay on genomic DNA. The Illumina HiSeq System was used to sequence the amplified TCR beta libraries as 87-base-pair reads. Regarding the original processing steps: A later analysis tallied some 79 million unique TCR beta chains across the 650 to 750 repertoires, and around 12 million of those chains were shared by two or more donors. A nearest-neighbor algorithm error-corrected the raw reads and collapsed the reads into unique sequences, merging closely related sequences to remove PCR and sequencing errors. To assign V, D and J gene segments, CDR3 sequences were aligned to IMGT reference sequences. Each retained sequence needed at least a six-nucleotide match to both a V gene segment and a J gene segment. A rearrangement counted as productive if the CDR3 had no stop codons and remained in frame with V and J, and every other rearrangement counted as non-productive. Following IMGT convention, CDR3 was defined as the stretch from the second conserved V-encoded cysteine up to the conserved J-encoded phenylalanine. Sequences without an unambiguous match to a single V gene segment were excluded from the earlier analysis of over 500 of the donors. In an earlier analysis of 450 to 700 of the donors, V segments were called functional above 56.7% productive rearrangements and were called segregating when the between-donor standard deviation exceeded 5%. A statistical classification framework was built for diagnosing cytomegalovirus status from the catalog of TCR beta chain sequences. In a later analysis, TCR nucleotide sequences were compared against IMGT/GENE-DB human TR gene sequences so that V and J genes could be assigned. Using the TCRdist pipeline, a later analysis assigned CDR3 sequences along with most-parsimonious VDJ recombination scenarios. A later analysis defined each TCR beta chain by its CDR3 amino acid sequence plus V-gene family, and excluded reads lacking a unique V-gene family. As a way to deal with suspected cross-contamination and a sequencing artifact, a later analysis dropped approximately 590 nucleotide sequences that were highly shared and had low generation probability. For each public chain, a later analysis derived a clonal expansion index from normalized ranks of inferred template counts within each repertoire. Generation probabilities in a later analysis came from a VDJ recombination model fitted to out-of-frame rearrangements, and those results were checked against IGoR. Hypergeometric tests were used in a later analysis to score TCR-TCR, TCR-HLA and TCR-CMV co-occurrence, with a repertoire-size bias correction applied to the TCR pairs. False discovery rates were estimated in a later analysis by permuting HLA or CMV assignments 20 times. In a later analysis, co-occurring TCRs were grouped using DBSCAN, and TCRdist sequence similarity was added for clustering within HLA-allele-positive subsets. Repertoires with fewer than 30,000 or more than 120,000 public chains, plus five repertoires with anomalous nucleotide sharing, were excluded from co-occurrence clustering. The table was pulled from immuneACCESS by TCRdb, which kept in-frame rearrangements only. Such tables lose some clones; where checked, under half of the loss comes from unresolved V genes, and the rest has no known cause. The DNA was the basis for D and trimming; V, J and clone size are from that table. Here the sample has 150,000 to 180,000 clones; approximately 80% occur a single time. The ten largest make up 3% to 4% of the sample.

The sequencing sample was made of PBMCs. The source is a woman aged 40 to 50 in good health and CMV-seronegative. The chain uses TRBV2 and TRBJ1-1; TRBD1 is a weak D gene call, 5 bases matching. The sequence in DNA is TGTGCCAGCAGTGAGGTCGGGCAGGGAAACACTGAAGCTTTCTTT. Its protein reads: CASSEVGQGNTEAFF.